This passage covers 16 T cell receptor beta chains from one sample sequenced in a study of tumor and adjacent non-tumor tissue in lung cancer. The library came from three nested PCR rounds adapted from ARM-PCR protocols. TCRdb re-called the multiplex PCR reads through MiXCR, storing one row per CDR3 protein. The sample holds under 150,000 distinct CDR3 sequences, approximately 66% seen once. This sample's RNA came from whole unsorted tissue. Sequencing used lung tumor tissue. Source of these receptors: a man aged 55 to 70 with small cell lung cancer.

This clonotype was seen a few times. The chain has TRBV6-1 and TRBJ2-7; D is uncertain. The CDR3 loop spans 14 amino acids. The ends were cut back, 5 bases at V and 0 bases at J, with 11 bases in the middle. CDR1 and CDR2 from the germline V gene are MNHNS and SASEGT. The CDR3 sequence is CASSRGPSSYEQYF. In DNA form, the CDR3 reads TGTGCCAGCAGTCGCGGACCGAGCTCCTACGAGCAGTACTTC.

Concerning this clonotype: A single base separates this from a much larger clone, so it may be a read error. CDR3 loop: CSSRSVQETQYF. The CDR3 DNA sequence: TGCAGTTCTAGATCCGTACAAGAGACCCAGTACTTC. The chain has TRBV20-1 and TRBJ2-5; D remains ambiguous. The CDR3 extends over 12 amino acids. CDR1 is DFQATT and CDR2 is SNEGSKA in the germline V gene (reference sequence).

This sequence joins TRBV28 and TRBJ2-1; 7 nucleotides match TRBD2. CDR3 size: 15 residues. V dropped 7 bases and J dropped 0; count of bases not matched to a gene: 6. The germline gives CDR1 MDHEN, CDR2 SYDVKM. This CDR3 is CASKSSGNSYNEQFF. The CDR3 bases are TGTGCCAGCAAGTCTAGCGGCAACTCCTACAATGAGCAGTTCTTC.

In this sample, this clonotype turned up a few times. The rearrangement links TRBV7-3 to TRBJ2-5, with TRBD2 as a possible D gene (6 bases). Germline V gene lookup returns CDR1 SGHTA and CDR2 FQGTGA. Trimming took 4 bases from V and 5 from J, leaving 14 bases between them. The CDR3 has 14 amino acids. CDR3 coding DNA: TGTGCCAGCAGCTGGGACTGGCCCCATGAGACCCAGTACTTC. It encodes CASSWDWPHETQYF. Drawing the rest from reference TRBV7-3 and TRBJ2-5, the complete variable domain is GAGVSQTPSNKVTEKGKYVELRCDPISGHTALYWYRQSLGQGPEFLIYFQGTGAADDSGLPNDRFFAVRPEGSVSTLKIQRTERGDSAVYLCASSWDWPHETQYFGPGTRLLVL.

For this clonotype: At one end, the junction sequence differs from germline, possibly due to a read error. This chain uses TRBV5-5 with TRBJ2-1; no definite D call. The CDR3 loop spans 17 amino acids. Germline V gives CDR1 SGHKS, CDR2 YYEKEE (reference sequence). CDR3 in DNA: TGTGTCAGCAGCAGACAAAGTTCGCCCGGTGTTTACAATGAGCAGTTCTTC. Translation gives CVSSRQSSPGVYNEQFF.

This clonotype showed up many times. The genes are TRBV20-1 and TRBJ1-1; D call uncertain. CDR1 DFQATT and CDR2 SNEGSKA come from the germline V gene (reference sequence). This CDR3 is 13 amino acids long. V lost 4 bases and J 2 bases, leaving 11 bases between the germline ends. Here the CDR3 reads CSAKAWGNTEAFF. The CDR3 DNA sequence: TGCAGTGCTAAGGCGTGGGGTAACACTGAAGCTTTCTTT.

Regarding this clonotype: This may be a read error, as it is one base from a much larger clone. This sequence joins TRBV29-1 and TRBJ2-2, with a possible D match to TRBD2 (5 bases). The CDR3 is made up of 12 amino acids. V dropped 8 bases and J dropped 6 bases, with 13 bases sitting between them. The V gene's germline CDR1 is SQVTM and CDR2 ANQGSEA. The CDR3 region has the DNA TGCAGCACCAAGAGGGCAGCCGGGGAGCTGTTTTTT. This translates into CSTKRAAGELFF.

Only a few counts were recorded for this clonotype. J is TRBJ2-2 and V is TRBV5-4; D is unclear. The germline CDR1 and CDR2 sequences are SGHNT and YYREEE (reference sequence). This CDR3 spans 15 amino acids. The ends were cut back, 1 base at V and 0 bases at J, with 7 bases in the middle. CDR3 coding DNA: TGTGCCAGCAGCTTGTCCAGGACGAACACCGGGGAGCTGTTTTTT. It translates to CASSLSRTNTGELFF.

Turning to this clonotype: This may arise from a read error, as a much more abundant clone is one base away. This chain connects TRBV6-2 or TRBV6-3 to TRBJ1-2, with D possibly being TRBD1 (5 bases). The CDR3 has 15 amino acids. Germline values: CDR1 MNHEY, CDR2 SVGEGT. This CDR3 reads CTSRTPGPGELGYTF. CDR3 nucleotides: TGTACCAGCAGAACTCCGGGACCGGGGGAGTTGGGCTACACCTTC.

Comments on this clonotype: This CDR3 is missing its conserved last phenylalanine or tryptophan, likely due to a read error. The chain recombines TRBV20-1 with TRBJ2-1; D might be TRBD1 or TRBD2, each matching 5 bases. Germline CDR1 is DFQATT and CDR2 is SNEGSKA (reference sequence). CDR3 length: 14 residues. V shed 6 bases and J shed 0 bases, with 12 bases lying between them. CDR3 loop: CSAHGASSYNEQFL. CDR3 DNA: TGCAGTGCCCACGGGGCCTCCTCCTACAATGAGCAGTTCCTC.

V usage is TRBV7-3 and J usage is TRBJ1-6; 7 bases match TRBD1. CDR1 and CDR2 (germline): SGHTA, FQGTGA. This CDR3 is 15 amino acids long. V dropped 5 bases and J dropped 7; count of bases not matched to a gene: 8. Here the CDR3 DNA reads TGTGCCAGCAGCCTAGAGACAGGGCGGAATTCACCCCTCCACTTT. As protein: CASSLETGRNSPLHF.

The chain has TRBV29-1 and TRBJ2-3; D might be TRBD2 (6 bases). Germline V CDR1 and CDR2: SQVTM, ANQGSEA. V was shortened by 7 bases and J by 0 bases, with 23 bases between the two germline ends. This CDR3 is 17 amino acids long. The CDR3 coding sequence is TGCAGCGCCTTCTCGGTAGCCGGAGGGCAAAGCACAGATACGCAGTATTTT. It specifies CSAFSVAGGQSTDTQYF.

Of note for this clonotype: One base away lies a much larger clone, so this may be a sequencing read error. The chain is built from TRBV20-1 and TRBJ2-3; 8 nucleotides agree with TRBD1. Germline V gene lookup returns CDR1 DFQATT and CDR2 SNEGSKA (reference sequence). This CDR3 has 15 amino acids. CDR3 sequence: CSASRAGGGTDKQYF. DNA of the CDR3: TGCAGTGCTAGCCGGGCAGGGGGCGGAACAGATAAGCAGTATTTT.

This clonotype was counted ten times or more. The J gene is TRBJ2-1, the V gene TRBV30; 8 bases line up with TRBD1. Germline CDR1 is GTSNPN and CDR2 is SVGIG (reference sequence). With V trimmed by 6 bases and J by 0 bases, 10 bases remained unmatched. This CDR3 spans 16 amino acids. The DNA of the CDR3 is TGTGCCTGTCGCGTGGGGGACAGGAGCTCCTACAATGAGCAGTTCTTC. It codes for CACRVGDRSSYNEQFF.

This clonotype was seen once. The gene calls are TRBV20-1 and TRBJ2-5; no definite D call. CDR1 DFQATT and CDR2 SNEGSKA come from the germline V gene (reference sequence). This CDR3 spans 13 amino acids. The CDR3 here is CDAPVGVWETQYF. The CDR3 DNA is TGCGATGCACCAGTGGGCGTTTGGGAGACCCAGTACTTC.

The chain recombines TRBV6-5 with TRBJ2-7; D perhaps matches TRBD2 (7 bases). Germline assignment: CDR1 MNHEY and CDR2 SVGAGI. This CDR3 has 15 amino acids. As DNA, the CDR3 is TGTGTCAGCAAGGGGGGGCTAACGCCAGGCTACGAGCAGTACGTC. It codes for CVSKGGLTPGYEQYV.